This is a list of T cell receptor beta chains from one sample in a study of post-analysis software for immune sequencing data. Via MiXCR, TCRdb re-called the PCR reads, giving one row per CDR3 protein. The sample lists 500,000 to 600,000 distinct CDR3 sequences, about 40% occurring once. Sequenced sample: blood. These receptors originate from a girl aged 5 to 17 with multiple sclerosis. Each CDR3 is given with its conserved first and last residue. D genes are given only for firm matches. A clone size is listed for some rows: how often the clone was seen (once, few, many), or a class if it is expanded.

clone_size,v_call,j_call,d_call,cdr3_nt,cdr3_aa
.,TRBV5-1,TRBJ2-3,.,TGCGCCAGCAGCCCCCGGCCCGATACAGATACGCAGTATTTT,CASSPRPDTDTQYF
.,TRBV15,TRBJ2-1,.,TGTGCCACCAGCAGAGGCCAGGGGGGCAGGGGTTACAATGAGCAGTTCTTC,CATSRGQGGRGYNEQFF
few,TRBV7-9,TRBJ2-7,TRBD1,TGTGCCACCTCCCGTAGGGACAGGGCCTACGAGCAGTACTTC,CATSRRDRAYEQYF
.,TRBV2,TRBJ2-1,.,TGTGCCAGCGAGGGACCCTCCGTCTACAATGAGCAGTTCTTC,CASEGPSVYNEQFF
.,TRBV20-1,TRBJ1-1,.,TGCAGTGCTAGAGATAGCGGCAGCACGAGGAACACTGAAGCTTTCTTT,CSARDSGSTRNTEAFF
.,TRBV3-1,TRBJ2-4,.,TGTGCCAGCAGCCAACGGGAAAACATTCAGTACTTC,CASSQRENIQYF
once,TRBV3-1,TRBJ2-1,.,TGTGCCAGCAGCCCACATGGCAGGGTGGAGACCCAGTTCTTC,CASSPHGRVETQFF
.,TRBV6-6,TRBJ2-7,.,TGTGCCAGCAGGCCCACGGGGCGCGGCCACTACGAGCAGTACTTC,CASRPTGRGHYEQYF
.,TRBV5-1,TRBJ2-7,.,TGCGCCAGCAGCTTGGAAACTAGTTCCTACTACGAGCAGTACTTC,CASSLETSSYYEQYF
few,TRBV5-1,TRBJ2-5,.,TGCGCCAGCAGCTTTTATGAAGCAGCGGCTCCCCGGACCCAGTACTTC,CASSFYEAAAPRTQYF
few,TRBV29-1,TRBJ2-6,.,TGCAGCGTCCAAAAGACAGGAAACTCTGGGGCCAACGTCCTGACTTTC,CSVQKTGNSGANVLTF
.,TRBV5-1,TRBJ2-5,.,TGCGCCAGCAGCCCCGGGACCCTGTTGCAAGAGACCCAGTACTTC,CASSPGTLLQETQYF
few,TRBV2,TRBJ1-2,.,TGTGCCAGCACCCTGGGGGGGGGACTCTATGGCTACACCTTC,CASTLGGGLYGYTF
.,TRBV19,TRBJ1-5,.,TGTGCCAGTAGTATACAATTAGGTCAGCCCCAGCATTTT,CASSIQLGQPQHF
.,TRBV29-1,TRBJ2-4,.,TGCAGCGTCGGGGGGCCGAGCGACATTCAGTACTTC,CSVGGPSDIQYF
.,TRBV6-5,TRBJ1-2,.,TGTGTCAGCAGTTCCCCGCTGACCTATGGCTACACCTTC,CVSSSPLTYGYTF
few,TRBV7-9,TRBJ2-7,TRBD2,TGTGCCAGCAGCTTTGCGGGAGACTACGAGCAGTACTTC,CASSFAGDYEQYF
.,TRBV5-5,TRBJ2-7,TRBD2,TGTGCCAGCAGCCCGGGACTAGCGGAGGCCTACGAGCAGTACTTC,CASSPGLAEAYEQYF
.,TRBV7-8,TRBJ2-1,.,TGTGCCATCTCAGGCCCTGACAGCTCCTACAATGAGCAGTTCTTC,CAISGPDSSYNEQFF
few,TRBV4-1,TRBJ2-1,.,TGCGCCAGCAGCCAAGATGGGGCTACCCGATCTATGTTCTTC,CASSQDGATRSMFF
few,TRBV27,TRBJ2-7,.,TGTGCCAGCAGAATCGGGAGCGGGTTAACCTACGAGCAGTACTTC,CASRIGSGLTYEQYF
once,TRBV5-1,TRBJ2-6,.,TGCGCCAGCAGCTTAGGCACAAGGCGAAGCTCTGGGGCCAACGTCCTGACTTTC,CASSLGTRRSSGANVLTF
.,TRBV7-8,TRBJ2-1,.,TGTGCCAGCAGCCATTCTTTCGTGGAGAAGGGCAATGAGCAGTTCTTC,CASSHSFVEKGNEQFF